The rows below give T cell receptor beta chains drawn from one sample of a study of shared clonotypes between healthy human individuals. Assay: immunoSEQ multiplex PCR; the TCRdb copy retains only in-frame clones and omits some. The sample lists 550,000 to 800,000 clones, 80% to 95% occurring once. Sequenced: memory CD8+ T cells from PBMCs. The receptors originated from a man aged 18 to 30 in good health. Some clones in this sample may be carry-over from other donors' samples. Each CDR3 is given with its conserved first and last residue. The order of the fields is CDR3 length, D gene, J gene, clone size, V gene, CDR3 DNA, CDR3 protein. D genes are given only for firm matches. Expanded clones are given a class, and other clones once, few, many or no size at all.

15,.,TRBJ1-5,.,TRBV28,TGTGCCAGCAGTTTATTTGGGGCCTCCGGTCAGCCCCAGCATTTT,CASSLFGASGQPQHF
12,.,TRBJ2-1,.,TRBV5-6,TGTGCCAGCAGCTCGCTAGGGAATGAGCAGTTCTTC,CASSSLGNEQFF
12,.,TRBJ1-1,few,TRBV29-1,TGCAGCGTTGTAAGGGGAGGCACTGAAGCTTTCTTT,CSVVRGGTEAFF
15,TRBD2,TRBJ2-7,once,TRBV19,TGTGCCAGTAGTCGTTGGCGGGAGCGGCCCTACGAGCAGTACTTC,CASSRWRERPYEQYF
15,.,TRBJ2-5,.,TRBV7-9,TGTGCCAGCAGCCCAGGGGAGTCGGCGGCAGAGACCCAGTACTTC,CASSPGESAAETQYF
17,.,TRBJ1-5,.,TRBV10-3,TGTGCCATCAGTGAGTCGATCGGACAGATTTCCAATCAGCCCCAGCATTTT,CAISESIGQISNQPQHF
15,TRBD1,TRBJ2-7,once,TRBV6-5,TGTGCCAGCAGTTACTTTCAGGGGGTCGCCTACGAGCAGTACTTC,CASSYFQGVAYEQYF
13,.,TRBJ2-1,.,TRBV19,TGTGCCAGTAAACCTGGACAGAGTAATGAGCAGTTCTTC,CASKPGQSNEQFF
14,TRBD1,TRBJ1-2,.,TRBV18,TGTGCCAGCTCACCCGACAGGGGGGACTATGGCTACACCTTC,CASSPDRGDYGYTF
15,.,TRBJ2-7,.,TRBV7-2,TGTGCCAGCAGCCCCCGGCTCGGCAGCTCCTACGAGCAGTACTTC,CASSPRLGSSYEQYF
14,TRBD1,TRBJ2-7,.,TRBV5-6,TGTGCCAGCAGCTGGGGACAGGGCTCCTACGAGCAGTACTTC,CASSWGQGSYEQYF
13,.,TRBJ1-2,many,TRBV6-1,TGTGCCAGCAGTGAAACAGGGTTGGGTGGCTACACCTTC,CASSETGLGGYTF
16,.,TRBJ1-1,.,TRBV7-9,TGTGCCAGCAGCACCCGCACCGGTCGGTCGTTCACTGAAGCTTTCTTT,CASSTRTGRSFTEAFF
17,TRBD2,TRBJ2-5,.,TRBV4-2,TGTGCCAGCAGCCAGGATCCGGGACTAGCGGTCCAAGAGACCCAGTACTTC,CASSQDPGLAVQETQYF
14,TRBD2,TRBJ2-7,.,TRBV7-9,TGTGCCAGCAGCGCAGCGGGAGCGGCATACGAGCAGTACTTC,CASSAAGAAYEQYF
14,.,TRBJ2-1,.,TRBV23-1,TGCGCCCCGGGGCGCCTTGACTGGCTCTATGAGCAGTTCTTC,CAPGRLDWLYEQFF
13,.,TRBJ1-4,.,TRBV28,TGTGCCAGCAACCGGGGGCATAATGAAAAACTGTTTTTT,CASNRGHNEKLFF
12,TRBD1,TRBJ2-1,.,TRBV30,TGTGCCTGGGAGACAGGGGCCGATGAGCAGTTCTTC,CAWETGADEQFF
14,.,TRBJ2-5,.,TRBV10-1,TGCGCCAGCAGTGAGTCTAGCGAGTCGGAGACCCAGTACTTC,CASSESSESETQYF
15,.,TRBJ2-3,once,TRBV5-1,TGCGCCAGCAGCGGGTGGGACTCTTCCACAGATACGCAGTATTTT,CASSGWDSSTDTQYF
15,TRBD2,TRBJ2-7,once,TRBV7-9,TGTGCCAGCAGCGCGGGGCTAGCGGGACTCCACGAGCAGTACTTC,CASSAGLAGLHEQYF
15,TRBD2,TRBJ2-7,.,TRBV27,TGTGCCAGCAGTCCCGGACTAGCGGGAGTCCACGAGCAGTACTTC,CASSPGLAGVHEQYF
11,.,TRBJ2-1,.,TRBV7-8,TGTGCCAGCAGCTTACAGGCAGGGCCCGTCTTC,CASSLQAGPVF
13,.,TRBJ1-4,.,TRBV27,TGTGCCAGCGGGGGGGATTCGGGTGAAAAACTGTTTTTT,CASGGDSGEKLFF
13,TRBD1,TRBJ2-1,.,TRBV29-1,TGCAGCGCTAGACAGGGGGAAGGCGGGGAGCAGTTCTTC,CSARQGEGGEQFF
17,.,TRBJ2-6,.,TRBV9,TGTGCCAGCAGCGGCGGGCATTTTGTTTCTGGGGCCAACGTCCTGACTTTC,CASSGGHFVSGANVLTF
19,TRBD1,TRBJ2-3,once,TRBV4-1,TGCGCCAGCAGCCGGGTCGGGGACAGGGCGGGAAAAAAAACAGATACGCAGTATTTT,CASSRVGDRAGKKTDTQYF
15,.,TRBJ2-2,.,TRBV5-4,TGTGCCAGCAGCTTGGGTGGGAGCGGCACCGGGGAGCTGTTTTTT,CASSLGGSGTGELFF
18,.,TRBJ1-1,few,TRBV19,TGTGCCAGTAGTAACTTACCGGGACGGACTTTCATGAACACTGAAGCTTTCTTT,CASSNLPGRTFMNTEAFF
16,.,TRBJ1-3,.,TRBV19,TGTGCCAGTAGTATCGCCCCCGGGGAAGCCTTAAACACCATATATTTT,CASSIAPGEALNTIYF
17,TRBD1,TRBJ2-1,.,TRBV28,TGTGCCAGCAGTCCGTCGACAGGGGAAGGATTCTACAATGAGCAGTTCTTC,CASSPSTGEGFYNEQFF
14,.,TRBJ2-7,.,TRBV7-2,TGTGCCAGCAGCTCCCGGGACCGAGCCTACGAGCAGTACTTC,CASSSRDRAYEQYF
15,.,TRBJ2-7,.,TRBV28,TGTGCCAGCAGTCTGTGGCGGGACGCCACCTACGAGCAGTACTTC,CASSLWRDATYEQYF
15,TRBD2,TRBJ2-7,.,TRBV7-9,TGTGCCAGCAGCTGGGTTGCGGGAGGGCCCTACGAGCAGTACTTC,CASSWVAGGPYEQYF
17,.,TRBJ1-1,.,TRBV7-9,TGTGCCAGCAGCTTAGCCACGGGGGGGAATTTGAACACTGAAGCTTTCTTT,CASSLATGGNLNTEAFF
16,TRBD2,TRBJ2-1,.,TRBV12-5,TGTGCTAGTGGTTTGGTGGAACTAGCGGGGCGCAATGAGCAGTTCTTC,CASGLVELAGRNEQFF
13,.,TRBJ2-5,.,TRBV6-4,TGTGCCAGCAGTGCCGAGGGCGGGGAGACCCAGTACTTC,CASSAEGGETQYF
16,.,TRBJ2-1,.,TRBV14,TGTGCCAGCAGCCAAGATCTAGGGGTTCGTTCCAATGAGCAGTTCTTC,CASSQDLGVRSNEQFF
14,.,TRBJ2-7,.,TRBV28,TGTGCCAGCAGTTTAGCGACTAGGCCCTACAAGCAGTACTTC,CASSLATRPYKQYF
15,.,TRBJ1-4,.,TRBV11-2,TGTGCCAGCAGCTTAGGGCCCAGCCGGGGGGAAAAACTGTTTTTT,CASSLGPSRGEKLFF
14,.,TRBJ2-1,.,TRBV19,TGTGCCAGTGGTCAGGGGCTTTCCTACAATGAGCAGTTCTTC,CASGQGLSYNEQFF
13,.,TRBJ1-5,.,TRBV28,TGTGCCAGCAGTTCGGTTTTCAATCAGCCCCAGCATTTT,CASSSVFNQPQHF
15,.,TRBJ1-2,once,TRBV7-6,TGTGCCAGCAGCTTAGTGGAGGGGACGAACTATGGCTACACCTTC,CASSLVEGTNYGYTF